This T cell receptor (beta chain) was recovered during a study of blood T cell repertoires in COVID-19. Generated by immunoSEQ multiplex PCR, the TCRdb table keeps only in-frame clones and is missing some. Found here are under 300,000 clones, around nine tenths of them singletons; the top ten hold under 2%. Germline CDR1 reads SGHVS; CDR2 reads FNYEAQ. The CDR3 totals 15 residues. Trimming removed 5 bases at V and 1 base at J, with 14 bases between. Sequencing was done on a sample of PBMCs or T cells enriched from blood (not recorded which). This receptor was identified in a woman in her forties or fifties who had recovered from COVID-19. The chain uses TRBV7-6 and TRBJ1-1; TRBD1 might be the D (6 bases). The CDR3 protein is CASSPIKGQNTEAFF. CDR3 sequence (DNA): TGTGCCAGCAGCCCCATCAAGGGACAGAACACTGAAGCTTTCTTT.